This paragraph covers one TCR beta chain sequence. CD4+ cells were split into CD45RA+ naive and CD45RA-negative memory subsets. This record comes from a study of shared clonotypes between healthy human individuals. Looking at the study overall: There were three CD4 naive, three CD4 memory, two CD8 naive and one CD8 memory plates per donor.

The material for each subset, its genomic DNA, was split evenly across several immunoSEQ plates. Assay: immunoSEQ multiplex PCR; the TCRdb copy retains only in-frame clones and omits some. The sample includes about 730,000 clones, over 55% of them seen just once. This TCR came from a woman between 25 and 40 years old in good health. The sequencing sample was made of memory CD4+ T cells sorted from blood. This sample's subset: CD45RA-negative fraction.

As DNA, the CDR3 is TGTGCCAGCTCACCCATCAAGGTCGGGGAGCTGTTTTTT. The encoded protein is CASSPIKVGELFF. This chain links TRBV18 with TRBJ2-2; D remains unclear. The CDR3 is made up of 13 amino acids. V lost 3 bases and J lost 7, with 9 bases in between. From germline, CDR1 is KGHSH and CDR2 LQKENI.